The 9 T cell receptor beta chains given below trace back to one sample, sequenced in a study of T-cell memory formation after mild COVID-19. TCRdb reprocessed the 5' RACE reads with MiXCR, giving one entry per CDR3 protein. The sample holds approximately 430,000 distinct CDR3 sequences, 20% to 30% seen once. Material for sequencing was PBMCs or a T cell subset sorted from them (not recorded which). Receptors were obtained from an adult woman who had mild COVID-19 (a few samples of this study predate the infection). Cell type and time point are not known.

The CDR3 loop is CASSQGGEPSGNTIYF. Written as DNA, the CDR3 is TGTGCCAGCAGCCAAGGAGGGGAACCCTCTGGAAACACCATATATTTT. The chain carries TRBV4-2 and TRBJ1-3; D is perhaps TRBD1 (5 bases). The CDR3 loop spans 16 amino acids. Germline CDR1 is LGHNA and CDR2 is YNFKEQ. Trimming removed 1 base at V and 0 bases at J, with 10 bases between.

The chain joins TRBV7-9 to TRBJ2-1; D is possibly TRBD1 or TRBD2 (5 bases each). The V end lost 5 bases, the J end lost 5 bases, and 16 bases lay between the germline ends. Germline CDR1 and CDR2: SEHNR and FQNEAQ (reference sequence). This CDR3 is built from 15 residues. CDR3: CASSDRDGLNNEQFF. The CDR3 nucleotides read TGTGCCAGCAGCGATCGGGACGGATTGAACAATGAGCAGTTCTTC.

This clonotype has just a few counts. The chain is built from TRBV3-1 and TRBJ2-7; 13 bases are shared with TRBD2. This CDR3 spans 16 amino acids. Germline CDR1 reads LGHDT; CDR2 reads YNNKEL (reference sequence). J lost 5 bases, V lost 2 bases, and 6 bases had no gene match. CDR3 sequence reads: CASSQFPGLAGHEQYF. In DNA, the CDR3 is TGTGCCAGCAGCCAATTCCCGGGACTAGCGGGACACGAGCAGTACTTC.

The rearrangement joins TRBV2 to TRBJ2-7, with D tentatively TRBD2 (5 bases). Trimming shortened V by 0 bases and J by 3 bases, and 15 bases separated the two germline ends. This CDR3 is built from 16 residues. Germline loops: CDR1 SNHLY, CDR2 FYNNEI. The CDR3 loop reads CASSEAGRGLRYEQYF. The CDR3 bases are TGTGCCAGCAGTGAAGCAGGCCGGGGTCTACGCTACGAGCAGTACTTC.

The V and J genes are TRBV7-8 and TRBJ2-7; 7 nucleotides agree with TRBD1. V trimming: 5 bases; J trimming: 0 bases; junction bases outside the gene matches: 4. Germline V gene data show CDR1 as SGHVS and CDR2 as FQNEAQ. The CDR3 consists of 14 residues. The CDR3 sequence is CASSLRDSSYEQYF. The DNA of the CDR3 is TGTGCCAGCAGCCTCCGGGACAGCTCCTACGAGCAGTACTTC.

The rearrangement joins TRBV12-3 or TRBV12-4 to TRBJ2-1, with D possibly being TRBD1 (5 bases). The CDR3 is 14 amino acids. Trimming pared 6 bases from V and 4 bases from J, leaving 13 bases between. Here the CDR3 DNA reads TGTGCCAGCAGCCAACTGACAGATTACAATGAGCAGTTCTTC. Amino acids: CASSQLTDYNEQFF.

The chain has TRBV7-9 and TRBJ1-4, with TRBD1 identical over 11 bases. CDR1 and CDR2 from the germline V gene are SEHNR and FQNEAQ (reference sequence). This CDR3 spans 17 amino acids. V was pared by 5 bases and J by 8 bases, with 13 bases of the junction left unmatched. Here the CDR3 DNA reads TGTGCCAGCAGCCTTGGGACAGGGGGAGAAAAGGGCGAAAAACTGTTTTTT. Its protein is CASSLGTGGEKGEKLFF. Full variable domain (remainder filled in from reference TRBV7-9 and TRBJ1-4): DTGVSQNPRHKITKRGQNVTFRCDPISEHNRLYWYRQTLGQGPEFLTYFQNEAQLEKSRLLSDRFSAERPKGSFSTLEIQRTEQGDSAMYLCASSLGTGGEKGEKLFFGSGTQLSVL.

In its sample, this clonotype was seen a few times. The chain combines TRBV2 with TRBJ1-4; D remains ambiguous. Germline CDR1 is SNHLY and CDR2 is FYNNEI. The V and J ends lost 6 bases and 5 bases respectively, with 16 bases between them. This CDR3 has 15 residues. The CDR3 DNA sequence: TGTGCCAGCAGATACAGCTTCAGAGAAAATGAAAAACTGTTTTTT. As protein: CASRYSFRENEKLFF.

The chain has TRBV5-6 and TRBJ2-7, with D perhaps TRBD2 (5 bases). The V end was cut by 4 bases, the J end by 6 bases, with 20 bases between. Per the germline V gene, CDR1 is SGHDT and CDR2 is YYEEEE. The CDR3 is made up of 15 amino acids. DNA for the CDR3: TGTGCCAGCAGCCCAGACCCGGTAAATGCGGGCGAGCAGTACTTC. It yields the protein CASSPDPVNAGEQYF.